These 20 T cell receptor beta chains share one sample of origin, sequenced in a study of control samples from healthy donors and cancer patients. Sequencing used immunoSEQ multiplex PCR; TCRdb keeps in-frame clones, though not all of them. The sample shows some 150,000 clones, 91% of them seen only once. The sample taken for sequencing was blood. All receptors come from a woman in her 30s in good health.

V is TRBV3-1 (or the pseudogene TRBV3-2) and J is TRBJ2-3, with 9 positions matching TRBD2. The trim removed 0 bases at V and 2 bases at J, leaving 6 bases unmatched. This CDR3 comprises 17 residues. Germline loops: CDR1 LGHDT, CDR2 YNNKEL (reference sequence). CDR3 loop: CASSQDWASGNTDTQYF. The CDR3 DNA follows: TGTGCCAGCAGCCAAGATTGGGCTAGCGGGAACACAGATACGCAGTATTTT.

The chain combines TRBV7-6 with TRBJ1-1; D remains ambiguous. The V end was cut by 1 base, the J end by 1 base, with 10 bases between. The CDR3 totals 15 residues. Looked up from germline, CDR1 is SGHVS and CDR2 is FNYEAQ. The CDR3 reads CASSLEATPNTEAFF. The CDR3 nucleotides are TGTGCCAGCAGCTTAGAGGCAACACCGAACACTGAAGCTTTCTTT.

As DNA, the CDR3 is TGTGCCAGCAGTTTATCAGGCTCCTACGAGCAGTACTTC. Translation gives CASSLSGSYEQYF. The V call is TRBV27, the J call TRBJ2-7; D is ambiguous. The V end was cut by 0 bases, the J end by 0 bases, with 3 bases between. This CDR3 has 13 amino acids. Germline CDR1 is MNHEY and CDR2 is SMNVEV (reference sequence).

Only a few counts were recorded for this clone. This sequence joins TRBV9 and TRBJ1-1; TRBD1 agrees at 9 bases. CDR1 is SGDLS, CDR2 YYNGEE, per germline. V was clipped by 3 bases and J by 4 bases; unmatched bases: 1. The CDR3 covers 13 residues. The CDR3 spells CASSETGGTEAFF. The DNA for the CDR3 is TGTGCCAGCAGCGAGACAGGGGGCACTGAAGCTTTCTTT.

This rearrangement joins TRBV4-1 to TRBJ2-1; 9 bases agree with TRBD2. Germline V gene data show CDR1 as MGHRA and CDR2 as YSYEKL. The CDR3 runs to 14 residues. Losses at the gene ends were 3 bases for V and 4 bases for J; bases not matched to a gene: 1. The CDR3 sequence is CASSQGLAYNEQFF. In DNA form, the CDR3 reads TGCGCCAGCAGCCAGGGACTAGCTTACAATGAGCAGTTCTTC.

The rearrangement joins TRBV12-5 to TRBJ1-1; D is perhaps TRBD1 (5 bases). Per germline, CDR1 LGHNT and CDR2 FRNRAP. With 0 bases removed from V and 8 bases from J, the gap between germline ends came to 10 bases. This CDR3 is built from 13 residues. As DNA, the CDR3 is TGTGCTAGTGGTTTGGTAAGAGGGACGGAAGCTTTCTTT. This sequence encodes CASGLVRGTEAFF.

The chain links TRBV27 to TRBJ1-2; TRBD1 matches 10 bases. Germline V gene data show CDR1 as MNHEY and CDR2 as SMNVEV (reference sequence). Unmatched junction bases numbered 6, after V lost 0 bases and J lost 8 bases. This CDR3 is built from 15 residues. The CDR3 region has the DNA TGTGCCAGCAGTTTATCCCCGGGACAGGGGTTGGGCTACACCTTC. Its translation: CASSLSPGQGLGYTF.

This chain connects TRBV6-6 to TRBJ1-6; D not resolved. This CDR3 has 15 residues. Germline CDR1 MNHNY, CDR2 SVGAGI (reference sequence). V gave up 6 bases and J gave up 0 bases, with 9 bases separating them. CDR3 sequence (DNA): TGTGCCAGCAGGGACGGGAGCTCCTATAATTCACCCCTCCACTTT. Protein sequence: CASRDGSSYNSPLHF.

The chain's CDR3 is CAWSTGMGTEAFF. CDR3 in DNA: TGTGCCTGGAGTACAGGGATGGGGACTGAAGCTTTCTTT. This rearrangement joins TRBV30 to TRBJ1-1; D may be TRBD1 (6 bases). V lost 2 bases and J lost 5, with 12 bases in between. Germline CDR1 and CDR2: GTSNPN and SVGIG (reference sequence). The CDR3 is made up of 13 amino acids.

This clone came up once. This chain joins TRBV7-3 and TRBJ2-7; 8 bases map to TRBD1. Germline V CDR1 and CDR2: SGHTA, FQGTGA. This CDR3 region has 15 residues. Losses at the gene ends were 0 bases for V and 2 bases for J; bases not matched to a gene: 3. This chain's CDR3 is CASSLTGQGTYEQYF. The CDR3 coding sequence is TGTGCCAGCAGCTTAACCGGACAGGGAACCTACGAGCAGTACTTC.

In DNA form, the CDR3 reads TGTGCTAGTGGAGAACAGGGGGCCGGTAATTCACCCCTCCACTTT. This encodes CASGEQGAGNSPLHF. The chain has TRBV12-5 and TRBJ1-6; 9 positions agree with TRBD1. Looked up from germline, CDR1 is LGHNT and CDR2 is FRNRAP. The CDR3 has 15 residues. V shed 6 bases, J shed 6 bases, and the junction held 6 bases outside the gene matches.

CDR3 DNA: TGTGCCAGCAGTCCCGGGACATCCTACGAGCAGTACTTC. Translation: CASSPGTSYEQYF. The chain combines TRBV27 with TRBJ2-7, with D possibly being TRBD1 (6 bases). Trimming stripped 5 bases from V and 1 base from J, with 9 bases between. CDR3 size: 13 residues. Per the germline V gene, CDR1 is MNHEY and CDR2 is SMNVEV (reference sequence).

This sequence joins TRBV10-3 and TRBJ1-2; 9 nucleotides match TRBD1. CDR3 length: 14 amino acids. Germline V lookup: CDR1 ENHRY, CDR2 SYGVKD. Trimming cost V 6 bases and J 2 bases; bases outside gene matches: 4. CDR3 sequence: CAISGTGLNYGYTF. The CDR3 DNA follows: TGTGCCATCAGCGGGACAGGGCTAAACTATGGCTACACCTTC.

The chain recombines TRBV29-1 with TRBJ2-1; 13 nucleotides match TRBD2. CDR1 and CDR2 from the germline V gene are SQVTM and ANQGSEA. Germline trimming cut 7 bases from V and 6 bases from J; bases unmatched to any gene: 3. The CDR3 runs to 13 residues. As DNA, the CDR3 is TGCAGCGGTACTAGCGGGAGGGCCAATGAGCAGTTCTTC. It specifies CSGTSGRANEQFF.

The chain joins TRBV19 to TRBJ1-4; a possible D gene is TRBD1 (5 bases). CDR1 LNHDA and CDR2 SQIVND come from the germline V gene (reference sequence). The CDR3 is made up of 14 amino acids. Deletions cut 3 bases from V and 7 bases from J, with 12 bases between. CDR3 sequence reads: CASSMGGTGEKLFF. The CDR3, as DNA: TGTGCCAGTAGTATGGGGGGAACAGGTGAAAAACTGTTTTTT. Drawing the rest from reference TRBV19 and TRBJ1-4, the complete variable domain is DGGITQSPKYLFRKEGQNVTLSCEQNLNHDAMYWYRQDPGQGLRLIYYSQIVNDFQKGDIAEGYSVSREKKESFPLTVTSAQKNPTAFYLCASSMGGTGEKLFFGSGTQLSVL.

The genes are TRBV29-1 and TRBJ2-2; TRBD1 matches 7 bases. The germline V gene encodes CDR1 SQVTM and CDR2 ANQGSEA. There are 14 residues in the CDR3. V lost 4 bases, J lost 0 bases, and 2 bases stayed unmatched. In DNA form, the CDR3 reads TGCAGCGTTGGGGGGACAGCGAACACCGGGGAGCTGTTTTTT. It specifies CSVGGTANTGELFF.

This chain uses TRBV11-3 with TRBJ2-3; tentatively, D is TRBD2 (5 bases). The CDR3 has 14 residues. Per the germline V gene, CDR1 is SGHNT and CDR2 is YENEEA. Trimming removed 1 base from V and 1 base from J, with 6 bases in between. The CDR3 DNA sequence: TGTGCCAGCAGCTTAGGTAGCGGCACAGATACGCAGTATTTT. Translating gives CASSLGSGTDTQYF. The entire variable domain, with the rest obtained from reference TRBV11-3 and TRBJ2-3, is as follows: EAGVVQSPRYKIIEKKQPVAFWCNPISGHNTLYWYLQNLGQGPELLIRYENEEAVDDSQLPKDRFSAERLKGVDSTLKIQPAELGDSAVYLCASSLGSGTDTQYFGPGTRLTVL.

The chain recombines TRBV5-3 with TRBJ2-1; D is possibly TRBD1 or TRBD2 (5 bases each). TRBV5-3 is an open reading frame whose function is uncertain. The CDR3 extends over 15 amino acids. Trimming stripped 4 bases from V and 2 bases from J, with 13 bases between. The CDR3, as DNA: TGTGCCAGAAGCCCCCGGGACGGGACCTACAATGAGCAGTTCTTC. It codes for CARSPRDGTYNEQFF.

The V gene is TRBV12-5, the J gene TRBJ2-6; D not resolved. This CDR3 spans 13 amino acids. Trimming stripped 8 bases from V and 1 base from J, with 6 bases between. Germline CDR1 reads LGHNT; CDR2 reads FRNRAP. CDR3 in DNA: TGTGCTAGTCTCCGATCTGGGGCCAACGTCCTGACTTTC. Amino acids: CASLRSGANVLTF.

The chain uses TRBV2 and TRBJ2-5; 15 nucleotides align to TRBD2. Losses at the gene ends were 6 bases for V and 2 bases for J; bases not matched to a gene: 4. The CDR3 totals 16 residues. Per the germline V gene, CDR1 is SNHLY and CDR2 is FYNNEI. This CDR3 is CASRGLAGGKQETQYF. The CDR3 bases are TGTGCCAGCAGAGGACTAGCGGGGGGGAAACAAGAGACCCAGTACTTC.